Sequencing of this T cell receptor beta chain was carried out in a study of shared clonotypes between healthy human individuals. The V gene's germline CDR1 is KGHSH and CDR2 LQKENI. CDR3 size: 12 residues. Between the trimmed V and J ends, which lost 3 bases and 5 bases, there was a span of 8 bases. Study observations and caveats: Sorted-subset samples were not fully sequenced, rarefaction indicated. Blood alone was sampled, and tissue repertoires likely differ. Sequencing depth was a factor that was expected to affect clonotype sharing among donors.

Sequenced by immunoSEQ multiplex PCR; TCRdb stores in-frame clones only, minus some. The sample gives 2 million to 2.5 million clones, roughly 95% of which show up once; less than 0.15% is in the top ten. On this clone itself: Its cognate antigen is unknown. The sample carries other DNA sequences with the same CDR3.

The sequencing input was naive CD4+ T cells sorted from blood. Subset described: CD45RA+ positively selected. This receptor was identified in a man younger than 30 in good health. The chain combines TRBV18 with TRBJ2-7; either TRBD1 or TRBD2 may fit D (6 bases each). The CDR3 spells CASSPGGHEQYF. DNA of the CDR3: TGTGCCAGCTCACCGGGGGGCCACGAGCAGTACTTC.